This record concerns one TCR beta chain sequence. Its antigen is unidentified. The data were obtained in a study of T cell responses to AZD1222 COVID-19 vaccine. Study-level background: Pooling of second doses given at about 4 or about 12 weeks was done. Whole-study findings and limits: When two AZD1222 doses had been given, Spike-specific TCR breadth and depth rose.

The data were produced by immunoSEQ multiplex PCR, yet TCRdb's version contains in-frame clones alone and is incomplete. The table has about 180,000 clones, roughly nine tenths seen once. Germline V gene lookup returns CDR1 WNHNN and CDR2 SYGVQD (reference sequence). The CDR3 consists of 19 residues. Trimming cost V 2 bases and J 0 bases, with 17 bases left between them. The chain has TRBV10-1 and TRBJ1-6; a weak D match, TRBD1 (5 bases). The starting material was peripheral blood, obtained on day 0 of AZD1222 vaccination. The source of this sequence is an adult in good health. The CDR3 sequence: CASSEGLGADLSYNSPLHF. DNA for the CDR3: TGCGCCAGCAGTGAGGGGTTAGGGGCAGACCTCTCCTATAATTCACCCCTCCACTTT.